This record covers a single T cell receptor beta chain. Its antigen is still unknown. This CDR3 has 14 amino acids. Germline loops: CDR1 MRHNA, CDR2 SNTAGT. V lost 6 bases, J lost 1 base, and 5 bases stayed unmatched. The PCR was carried out with 60 Vbeta primers and 13 Jbeta primers. Only in-frame clones appear in the TCRdb table, and some are missing; sequencing was by immunoSEQ multiplex PCR. Of 150,000 to 200,000 clones in the sample, roughly three quarters are singletons; the top ten hold just under 3%. This sample stems from a study of cytomegalovirus exposure and HLA in healthy donors. The wider study: Of the donors genotyped, a few hundred in all, 75% to 85% fell in the Caucasian-associated ancestry cluster. General study findings and limits: A later analysis reported that several of the most significant clusters appeared to be linked to common viral pathogens, among them Epstein-Barr virus. Most TCR sequences were rare, but some public TCRs occurred in many donors.

This clonotype was obtained from a male donor in good health and CMV-seronegative. The sequencing sample was made of PBMCs. The V and J genes are TRBV6-4 and TRBJ2-7; 8 bases are a match to TRBD1. The CDR3 DNA follows: TGTGCCAGCAGGAGGACAGGGTCTTCCTACGAGCAGTACTTC. Its protein product is CASRRTGSSYEQYF.